Following are 31 T cell receptor beta chains from one sample sequenced in a study of cytomegalovirus exposure and HLA in healthy donors. Amplification used 60 Vbeta primers and 13 Jbeta primers. Sequencing was performed with immunoSEQ multiplex PCR; in TCRdb, only in-frame clones are kept and a portion is missing. Of 200,000 to 250,000 clones in the sample, about three quarters were seen once. The sequenced sample was PBMCs. These receptors all come from a woman aged 60 to 75 in good health and CMV-seropositive.

This clone has a handful of counts. The chain joins TRBV4-1 to TRBJ2-1; D gene uncertain. CDR3 length: 15 residues. Germline V gives CDR1 MGHRA, CDR2 YSYEKL. V was shortened by 5 bases and J by 1 base, with 12 bases between the two germline ends. The CDR3 here is CASSTLGLSYNEQFF. The DNA for the CDR3 is TGCGCCAGCAGCACACTCGGGTTATCCTACAATGAGCAGTTCTTC.

The chain couples TRBV7-2 to TRBJ1-2; the match to TRBD1 covers 8 bases. Per germline, CDR1 SGHTA and CDR2 FQGNSA. The CDR3 contains 14 residues. V was pared by 4 bases and J by 2 bases, with 3 bases of the junction left unmatched. CDR3 protein: CASSSGQGNYGYTF. CDR3 in DNA: TGTGCCAGCAGCTCCGGACAGGGAAACTATGGCTACACCTTC.

The gene calls are TRBV19 and TRBJ1-5, with a tentative D call TRBD1 (5 bases). Germline V lookup: CDR1 LNHDA, CDR2 SQIVND (reference sequence). This CDR3 has 18 residues. Trimming stripped 5 bases from V and 3 bases from J, with 23 bases between. The CDR3 DNA is TGTGCCAGTAGTCCGGGGGTGGCAGGGATGACTCACAATCAGCCCCAGCATTTT. Translated: CASSPGVAGMTHNQPQHF. Supplemented by reference TRBV19 and TRBJ1-5, the full variable domain reads DGGITQSPKYLFRKEGQNVTLSCEQNLNHDAMYWYRQDPGQGLRLIYYSQIVNDFQKGDIAEGYSVSREKKESFPLTVTSAQKNPTAFYLCASSPGVAGMTHNQPQHFGDGTRLSIL.

The DNA of the CDR3 is TGTGCCAGCAGCTTAGGTACAGCCGTAAATCAGCCCCAGCATTTT. Residues: CASSLGTAVNQPQHF. This rearrangement joins TRBV7-2 to TRBJ1-5; D unclear. This CDR3 is built from 15 residues. CDR1 is SGHTA and CDR2 is FQGNSA in the germline V gene. V lost 1 base and J lost 4, with 11 bases in between.

The chain combines TRBV15 with TRBJ2-5; 7 bases are shared with TRBD2. The CDR3 extends over 16 amino acids. CDR1 is LNHNV and CDR2 is YYDKDF in the germline V gene (reference sequence). Trimming removed 0 bases from V and 4 bases from J; junction bases left unmatched: 8. The CDR3, as DNA: TGTGCCACCAGCAGAGATCGCGCGGGGGAGGGAGAGACCCAGTACTTC. Its protein is CATSRDRAGEGETQYF. Supplemented by reference TRBV15 and TRBJ2-5, the full variable domain reads DAMVIQNPRYQVTQFGKPVTLSCSQTLNHNVMYWYQQKSSQAPKLLFHYYDKDFNNEADTPDNFQSRRPNTSFCFLDIRSPGLGDTAMYLCATSRDRAGEGETQYFGPGTRLLVL.

V gene TRBV7-2 combines with J gene TRBJ2-7; 8 positions agree with TRBD2. The CDR3 is 14 amino acids. V dropped 2 bases and J dropped 3; count of bases not matched to a gene: 3. Per germline, CDR1 SGHTA and CDR2 FQGNSA. CDR3 sequence reads: CASSLSGGGYEQYF. For the CDR3, the DNA is TGTGCCAGCAGCTTATCCGGGGGGGGCTACGAGCAGTACTTC.

In this sample, this clone turned up once. J is TRBJ2-7 and V is TRBV10-1, with 7 bases lining up with TRBD1. Trimming took 2 bases from V and 3 from J; bases not matched to a gene: 4. Germline V gene data show CDR1 as WNHNN and CDR2 as SYGVQD (reference sequence). This CDR3 region has 14 residues. CDR3 region: CASSEGTADYEQYF. CDR3 sequence (DNA): TGCGCCAGCAGTGAGGGGACAGCTGACTACGAGCAGTACTTC.

The chain carries TRBV29-1 and TRBJ2-5; D is perhaps TRBD1 (5 bases). The J call is in doubt because the DNA end fits TRBJ2-7 better. The germline V gene has CDR1 SQVTM and CDR2 ANQGSEA. The CDR3 is 11 residues long. The DNA of the CDR3 is TGCAGCGCACAGGTTAACTACGAGCAGTACTTC. This encodes CSAQVNYEQYF.

This sequence joins TRBV7-6 and TRBJ2-7; D gene uncertain. Germline V lookup: CDR1 SGHVS, CDR2 FNYEAQ. V was clipped by 1 base and J by 0 bases, with 7 bases between them. The CDR3 runs 14 residues. Here the CDR3 reads CASSLDQDSYEQYF. Written as DNA, the CDR3 is TGTGCCAGCAGCTTAGATCAGGACTCCTACGAGCAGTACTTC.

V gene TRBV5-4 combines with J gene TRBJ2-5; maybe TRBD1 (6 bases). The CDR3 has 14 residues. Trimming stripped 4 bases from V and 0 bases from J, with 10 bases between. Germline V gene lookup returns CDR1 SGHNT and CDR2 YYREEE (reference sequence). The CDR3: CASSLGQYQETQYF. The CDR3 bases are TGTGCCAGCAGCCTAGGACAGTACCAAGAGACCCAGTACTTC.

This chain uses TRBV4-3 with TRBJ1-2, with unresolved D. Looked up from germline, CDR1 is LGHNA and CDR2 is YSLEER. Trimming took 0 bases from V and 4 from J, leaving 21 bases between them. The CDR3 has 18 amino acids. Written as DNA, the CDR3 is TGCGCCAGCAGCCAAGATCTCCTAGGGCGGCCGGGAAGCTATGGCTACACCTTC. Protein sequence: CASSQDLLGRPGSYGYTF.

This clone appeared once. V is TRBV5-4 and J is TRBJ1-3; 9 bases are a match to TRBD1. This CDR3 contains 15 residues. V gave up 3 bases and J gave up 9 bases; unmatched junction bases: 10. Germline CDR1 SGHNT, CDR2 YYREEE (reference sequence). Written as DNA, the CDR3 is TGTGCCAGCAGCTCTACCGGGACAGGGCCCCGCACCATATATTTT. Translated, it gives CASSSTGTGPRTIYF.

The J gene is TRBJ2-7, the V gene TRBV6-1; no clear D gene. Germline V gives CDR1 MNHNS, CDR2 SASEGT. The CDR3 totals 13 residues. Trimming shortened V by 1 base and J by 4 bases, and 8 bases separated the two germline ends. The CDR3 spells CASSEVVRYEQYF. The CDR3 nucleotides are TGTGCCAGCAGTGAAGTCGTCCGGTACGAGCAGTACTTC.

This clone was recorded only once. The chain combines TRBV5-6 with TRBJ1-5, with D tentatively TRBD1 (5 bases). This CDR3 region has 15 residues. V shed 0 bases and J shed 2 bases, with 9 bases lying between them. The germline CDR1 and CDR2 sequences are SGHDT and YYEEEE. This CDR3 reads CASSLGQGGNQPQHF. The CDR3, as DNA: TGTGCCAGCAGCTTGGGTCAGGGTGGCAATCAGCCCCAGCATTTT. The whole variable domain, remainder taken from reference TRBV5-6 and TRBJ1-5, is DAGVTQSPTHLIKTRGQQVTLRCSPKSGHDTVSWYQQALGQGPQFIFQYYEEEERQRGNFPDRFSGHQFPNYSSELNVNALLLGDSALYLCASSLGQGGNQPQHFGDGTRLSIL.

The chain is built from TRBV15 and TRBJ1-3, with TRBD1 as a possible D gene (5 bases). Trimming left V 0 bases short and J 0 bases short, with 6 bases between. Germline CDR1 and CDR2: LNHNV and YYDKDF (reference sequence). The CDR3 has 15 amino acids. DNA for the CDR3: TGTGCCACCAGCAGAGACAGGGACTCTGGAAACACCATATATTTT. Its protein is CATSRDRDSGNTIYF.

The chain uses TRBV4-1 and TRBJ2-3, with 7 bases fitting TRBD2. This CDR3 contains 18 residues. The V gene end was trimmed by 2 bases and the J gene end by 5 bases; junction bases not matched to a gene: 16. Germline CDR1 is MGHRA and CDR2 is YSYEKL. The CDR3 DNA sequence: TGCGCCAGCAGCCAACCACCCGGAGAGCGGGGAGGGTTAGATACGCAGTATTTT. Amino acids: CASSQPPGERGGLDTQYF.

The chain carries TRBV27 and TRBJ1-1; a possible D gene is TRBD1 (6 bases). CDR1 is MNHEY, CDR2 SMNVEV, per germline (reference sequence). This CDR3 contains 15 residues. V dropped 7 bases and J dropped 0 bases, with 15 bases sitting between them. The CDR3 loop reads CASKVGGFVNTEAFF. DNA for the CDR3: TGTGCCAGCAAAGTTGGGGGCTTTGTGAACACTGAAGCTTTCTTT.

The rearrangement joins TRBV4-2 to TRBJ2-2, with TRBD2 matching 10 bases. The CDR3 length is 17 residues. Germline V gives CDR1 LGHNA, CDR2 YNFKEQ. V was pared by 0 bases and J by 7 bases, with 8 bases of the junction left unmatched. The CDR3 region is CASSQEAVSGRNGELFF. Here the CDR3 DNA reads TGTGCCAGCAGCCAAGAGGCGGTTAGCGGGAGGAACGGGGAGCTGTTTTTT.

This clone was counted a few times. This chain links TRBV5-1 with TRBJ2-2; 10 bases agree with TRBD2. CDR1 SGHRS and CDR2 YFSETQ come from the germline V gene. This CDR3 has 16 residues. The trim removed 2 bases at V and 4 bases at J, leaving 5 bases unmatched. The CDR3 reads CASSLRGTSATGELFF. The CDR3 region has the DNA TGCGCCAGCAGCTTACGCGGGACTAGCGCCACCGGGGAGCTGTTTTTT.

The chain employs TRBV13 and TRBJ2-1, with D possibly TRBD1 on 5 matching bases. Per the germline V gene, CDR1 is PRHDT and CDR2 is FYEKMQ (reference sequence). The length of the CDR3 is 13 residues. The ends were cut back, 0 bases at V and 15 bases at J, with 15 bases in the middle. CDR3 sequence reads: CASSLGGPSIPFF. DNA of the CDR3: TGTGCCAGCAGCTTAGGGGGGCCTAGTATTCCGTTCTTC.

The chain employs TRBV5-1 and TRBJ1-2; 9 bases are shared with TRBD1. Germline trimming cut 4 bases from V and 1 base from J; bases unmatched to any gene: 2. Germline V gives CDR1 SGHRS, CDR2 YFSETQ. CDR3 length: 14 amino acids. The CDR3 here is CASSGTGNNYGYTF. In DNA form, the CDR3 reads TGCGCCAGCAGCGGGACAGGGAATAACTATGGCTACACCTTC.

The chain carries TRBV10-1 and TRBJ2-4, with 7 bases that match TRBD2. The J segment lost 7 bases and the V segment lost 7 bases, leaving 16 bases of the junction unmatched. Germline V CDR1 and CDR2: WNHNN, SYGVQD (reference sequence). The CDR3 has 16 amino acids. CDR3: CASTPPQGGPINIQYF. DNA of the CDR3: TGCGCCAGCACACCGCCTCAGGGAGGGCCAATTAACATTCAGTACTTC.

The rearrangement links TRBV4-1 to TRBJ2-7, with 11 bases matching TRBD1. Germline V gene data show CDR1 as MGHRA and CDR2 as YSYEKL. The CDR3 spans 15 residues. V was pared by 4 bases and J by 5 bases, with 7 bases of the junction left unmatched. CDR3 sequence: CASSPYWTGGDEQYF. The CDR3 DNA reads as TGCGCCAGCAGCCCATACTGGACAGGGGGCGACGAGCAGTACTTC.

The chain links TRBV5-1 to TRBJ2-5; TRBD1 matches 9 bases. The CDR3 consists of 14 residues. V shed 0 bases and J 5 bases; nucleotides not matched to a gene: 2. The germline V gene encodes CDR1 SGHRS and CDR2 YFSETQ. In nucleotides, the CDR3 is TGCGCCAGCAGCTTGGGGACAGGGGACGAGACCCAGTACTTC. Its translation: CASSLGTGDETQYF.

V usage is TRBV19 and J usage is TRBJ1-1; tentatively, D is TRBD1 (5 bases). V dropped 7 bases and J dropped 1 base, with 19 bases sitting between them. Germline V lookup: CDR1 LNHDA, CDR2 SQIVND (reference sequence). There are 16 residues in the CDR3. The chain's CDR3 is CASTNRGGGWNTEAFF. The CDR3 nucleotides read TGTGCCAGTACCAATAGGGGCGGGGGATGGAACACTGAAGCTTTCTTT. The full variable domain, in which reference TRBV19 and TRBJ1-1 provide the parts outside the CDR3, is DGGITQSPKYLFRKEGQNVTLSCEQNLNHDAMYWYRQDPGQGLRLIYYSQIVNDFQKGDIAEGYSVSREKKESFPLTVTSAQKNPTAFYLCASTNRGGGWNTEAFFGQGTRLTVV.

The chain couples TRBV2 to TRBJ1-1; D might be TRBD1 (5 bases). The CDR3 extends over 14 amino acids. The germline V gene has CDR1 SNHLY and CDR2 FYNNEI. Trimming cost V 3 bases and J 9 bases, with 17 bases left between them. The CDR3 nucleotides are TGTGCCAGCAGTGAGGGGGGAGGCGGATTGAAAGCTTTCTTT. It specifies CASSEGGGGLKAFF.

The V call is TRBV7-2, the J call TRBJ2-5; D gene uncertain. The CDR3 loop spans 12 amino acids. Trimming removed 5 bases from V and 5 bases from J, with 9 bases in between. Germline lookup yields CDR1 SGHTA and CDR2 FQGNSA. CDR3 DNA sequence: TGTGCCAGCAGCCCCGGTCGGGAGACCCAGTACTTC. Its protein product is CASSPGRETQYF.

V and J are TRBV7-9 and TRBJ2-7, with TRBD1 identical over 8 bases. Per germline, CDR1 SEHNR and CDR2 FQNEAQ (reference sequence). The CDR3 is 16 amino acids. The J segment lost 1 base and the V segment lost 5 bases, leaving 10 bases of the junction unmatched. CDR3 DNA sequence: TGTGCCAGCAGCCCCCGCCAGGGGGCAGGGTCCTACGAGCAGTACTTC. Translating it yields CASSPRQGAGSYEQYF.

This rearrangement joins TRBV5-4 to TRBJ1-2; D possibly corresponds to TRBD1 (6 bases). Germline V gene lookup returns CDR1 SGHNT and CDR2 YYREEE (reference sequence). The CDR3 extends over 14 amino acids. The V gene lost 0 bases and the J gene lost 7 bases, with 13 bases spanning the gap. The CDR3 bases are TGTGCCAGCAGCTTGGCAGCAGGGGCGGGTGGCTACACCTTC. As protein: CASSLAAGAGGYTF.

This sequence joins TRBV5-1 and TRBJ1-6; D not resolved. The germline V gene encodes CDR1 SGHRS and CDR2 YFSETQ. The CDR3 consists of 14 residues. Trimming removed 0 bases at V and 7 bases at J, with 8 bases between. CDR3 amino acids: CASSLARGNSPLHF. The CDR3 nucleotides read TGCGCCAGCAGCTTGGCCAGAGGGAATTCACCCCTCCACTTT.

The rearrangement joins TRBV19 to TRBJ1-5, with TRBD1 matching 7 bases. The CDR3 spans 13 residues. Germline CDR1 LNHDA, CDR2 SQIVND (reference sequence). After removal of 7 bases from V and 7 bases from J, the junction contained 7 bases not matched to a gene. CDR3 amino acids: CASNRGLGQPQHF. CDR3 sequence (DNA): TGTGCCAGTAACAGGGGTTTAGGGCAGCCCCAGCATTTT. Full variable domain (rest looked up from reference TRBV19 and TRBJ1-5): DGGITQSPKYLFRKEGQNVTLSCEQNLNHDAMYWYRQDPGQGLRLIYYSQIVNDFQKGDIAEGYSVSREKKESFPLTVTSAQKNPTAFYLCASNRGLGQPQHFGDGTRLSIL.